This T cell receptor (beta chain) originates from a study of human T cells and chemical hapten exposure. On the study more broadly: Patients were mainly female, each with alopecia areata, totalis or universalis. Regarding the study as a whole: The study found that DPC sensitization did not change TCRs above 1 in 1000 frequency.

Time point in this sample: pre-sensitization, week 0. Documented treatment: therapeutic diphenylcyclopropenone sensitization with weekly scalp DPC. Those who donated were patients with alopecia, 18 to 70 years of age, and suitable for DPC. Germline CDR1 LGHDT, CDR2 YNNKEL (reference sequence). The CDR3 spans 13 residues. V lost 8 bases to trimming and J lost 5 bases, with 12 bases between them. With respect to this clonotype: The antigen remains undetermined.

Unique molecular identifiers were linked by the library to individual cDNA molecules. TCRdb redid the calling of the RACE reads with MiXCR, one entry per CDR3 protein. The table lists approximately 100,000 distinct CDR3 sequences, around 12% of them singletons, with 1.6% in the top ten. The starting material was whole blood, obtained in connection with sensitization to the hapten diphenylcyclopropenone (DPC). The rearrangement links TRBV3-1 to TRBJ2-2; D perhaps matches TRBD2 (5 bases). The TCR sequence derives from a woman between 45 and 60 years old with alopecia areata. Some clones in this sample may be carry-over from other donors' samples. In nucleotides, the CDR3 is TGTGCCAGCCGTGAGAGGGTAACCGGGGAGCTGTTTTTT. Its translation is CASRERVTGELFF.